Included here is one T cell receptor beta chain sequence, with context. Its antigen is as yet unknown. Disease duration under 2 months; hyperthyroidism patients were aged 18 to 65. This sample was taken from a study of T cells in Graves' hyperthyroidism and ophthalmopathy. At the level of the study: At the time of initial diagnosis and before any treatment, peripheral blood was collected. Points from the study as a whole: Most expanded thyroid clonotypes above 0.001 also appeared in blood.

Amplification yielded TCR beta CDR3 regions, with RNA transcripts as the source. A first-round RT-PCR of the TCR CDR3 used the HTBI primer set. TCRdb passed the multiplex PCR reads through MiXCR, listing each CDR3 protein once. The sample lists 550,000 to 800,000 distinct CDR3 sequences; around 15% were seen once. The CDR3 sequence is 15 residues long. The ends lost 5 bases at V and 1 base at J; junction bases unmatched: 4. CDR1 is SGHNT, CDR2 YYREEE, per germline (reference sequence). The sequencing input was blood. The chain recombines TRBV5-4 with TRBJ2-3, with TRBD2 matching over 10 bases. The origin of this receptor is a man aged 18 to 30 with Graves' hyperthyroidism. CDR3 sequence: CASRTGTSGTDTQYF. DNA for the CDR3: TGTGCCAGCAGAACGGGGACTAGCGGCACAGATACGCAGTATTTT.